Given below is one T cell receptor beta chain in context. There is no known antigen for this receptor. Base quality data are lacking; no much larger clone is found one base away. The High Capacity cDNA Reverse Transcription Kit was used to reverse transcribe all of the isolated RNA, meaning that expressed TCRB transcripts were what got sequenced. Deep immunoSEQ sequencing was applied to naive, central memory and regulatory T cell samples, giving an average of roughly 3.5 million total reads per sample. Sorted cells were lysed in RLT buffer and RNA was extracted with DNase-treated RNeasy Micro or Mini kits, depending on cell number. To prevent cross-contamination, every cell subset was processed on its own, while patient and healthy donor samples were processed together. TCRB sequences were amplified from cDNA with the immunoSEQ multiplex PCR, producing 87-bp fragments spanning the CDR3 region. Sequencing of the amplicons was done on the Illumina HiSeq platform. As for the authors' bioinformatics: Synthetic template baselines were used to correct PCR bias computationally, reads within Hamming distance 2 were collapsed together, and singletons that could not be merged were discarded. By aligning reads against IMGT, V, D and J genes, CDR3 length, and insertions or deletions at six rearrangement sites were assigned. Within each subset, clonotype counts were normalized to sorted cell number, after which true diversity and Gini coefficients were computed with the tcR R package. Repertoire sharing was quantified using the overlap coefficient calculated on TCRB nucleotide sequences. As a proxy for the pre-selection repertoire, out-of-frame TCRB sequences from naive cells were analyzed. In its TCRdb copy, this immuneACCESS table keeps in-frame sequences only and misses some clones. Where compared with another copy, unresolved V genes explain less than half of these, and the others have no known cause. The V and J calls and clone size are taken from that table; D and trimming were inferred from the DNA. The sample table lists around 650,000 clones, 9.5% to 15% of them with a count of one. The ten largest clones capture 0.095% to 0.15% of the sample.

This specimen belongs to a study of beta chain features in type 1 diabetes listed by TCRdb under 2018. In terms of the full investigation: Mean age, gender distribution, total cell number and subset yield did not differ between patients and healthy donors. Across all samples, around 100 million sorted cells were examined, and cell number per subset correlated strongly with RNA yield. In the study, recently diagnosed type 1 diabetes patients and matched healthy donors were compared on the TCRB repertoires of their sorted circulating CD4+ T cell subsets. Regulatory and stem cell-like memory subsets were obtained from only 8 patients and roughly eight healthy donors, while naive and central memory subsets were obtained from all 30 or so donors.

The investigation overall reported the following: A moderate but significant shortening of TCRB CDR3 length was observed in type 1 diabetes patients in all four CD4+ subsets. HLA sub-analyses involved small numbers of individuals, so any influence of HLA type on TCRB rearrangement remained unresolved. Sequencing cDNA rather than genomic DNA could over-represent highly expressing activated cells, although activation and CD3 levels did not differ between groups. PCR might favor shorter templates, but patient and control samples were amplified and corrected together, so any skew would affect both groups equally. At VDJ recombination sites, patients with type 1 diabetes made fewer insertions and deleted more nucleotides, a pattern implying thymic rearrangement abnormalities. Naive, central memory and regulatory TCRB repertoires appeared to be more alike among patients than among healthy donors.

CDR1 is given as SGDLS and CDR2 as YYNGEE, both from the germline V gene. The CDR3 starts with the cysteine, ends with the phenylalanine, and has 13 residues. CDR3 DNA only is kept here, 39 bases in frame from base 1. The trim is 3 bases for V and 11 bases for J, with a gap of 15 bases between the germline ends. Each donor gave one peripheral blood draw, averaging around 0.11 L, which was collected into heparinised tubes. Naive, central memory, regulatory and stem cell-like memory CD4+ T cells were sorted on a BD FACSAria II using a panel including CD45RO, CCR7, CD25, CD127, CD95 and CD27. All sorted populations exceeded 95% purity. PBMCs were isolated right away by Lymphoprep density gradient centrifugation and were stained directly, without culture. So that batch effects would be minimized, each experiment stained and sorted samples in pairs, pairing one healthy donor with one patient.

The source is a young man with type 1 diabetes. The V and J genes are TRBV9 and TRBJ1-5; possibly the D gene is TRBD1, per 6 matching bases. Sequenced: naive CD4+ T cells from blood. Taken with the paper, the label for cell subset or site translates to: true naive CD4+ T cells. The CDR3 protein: CASSAEQKGAQHF. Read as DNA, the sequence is TGTGCCAGCAGCGCGGAACAGAAGGGGGCCCAGCATTTT.